One and the same sample provided the 23 T cell receptor beta chains below, sequenced in a study of blood T cell repertoires in COVID-19. Sequencing was performed with immunoSEQ multiplex PCR; in TCRdb, only in-frame clones are kept and a portion is missing. This table holds about 340,000 clones, 87% found once. The sequencing input was peripheral blood. These receptors were obtained from a woman aged 45 to 65 with COVID-19, enrolled during active disease.

The chain employs TRBV3-1 (or the pseudogene TRBV3-2) and TRBJ1-2, with unresolved D. The CDR3 runs to 18 residues. Germline V gene lookup returns CDR1 LGHDT and CDR2 YNNKEL (reference sequence). The V gene lost 0 bases and the J gene lost 2 bases, with 19 bases spanning the gap. CDR3 sequence (DNA): TGTGCCAGCAGCCAAGATCGTTTTCGGGGTAACGCGAACTATGGCTACACCTTC. Translation gives CASSQDRFRGNANYGYTF.

V is TRBV18 and J is TRBJ1-6; D might be TRBD1 (6 bases). Germline CDR1 reads KGHSH; CDR2 reads LQKENI. This CDR3 is 16 amino acids long. The ends were cut back, 5 bases at V and 6 bases at J, with 17 bases in the middle. The CDR3 is CASSNDRPTGNSPLHF. CDR3 nucleotide sequence: TGTGCCAGCTCAAACGACAGGCCGACTGGTAATTCACCCCTCCACTTT.

This chain connects TRBV19 to TRBJ1-1; D is possibly TRBD1 (6 bases). The CDR3 has 16 amino acids. The germline V gene encodes CDR1 LNHDA and CDR2 SQIVND (reference sequence). The V gene lost 6 bases and the J gene lost 1 base, with 18 bases spanning the gap. CDR3: CASRGAFGATNTEAFF. The CDR3 region has the DNA TGTGCCAGTAGGGGGGCGTTTGGGGCGACGAACACTGAAGCTTTCTTT.

This clone has just a few counts. V and J are TRBV30 and TRBJ1-1; D ambiguous. Germline V gene lookup returns CDR1 GTSNPN and CDR2 SVGIG (reference sequence). Trimming took off 0 bases at V and 5 bases at J, with 10 bases between the two ends. This CDR3 is built from 13 residues. CDR3 nucleotide sequence: TGTGCCTGGAGTGTACTTAGATGGACTGAAGCTTTCTTT. This sequence encodes CAWSVLRWTEAFF.

The rearrangement joins TRBV19 to TRBJ2-1; D possibly corresponds to TRBD1 (5 bases). V was shortened by 6 bases and J by 9 bases, with 27 bases between the two germline ends. Germline CDR1 LNHDA, CDR2 SQIVND (reference sequence). CDR3 length: 17 amino acids. The CDR3 region is CASSQGFLGRPGGEQFF. The CDR3 nucleotides read TGTGCCAGTAGCCAGGGTTTTCTGGGCAGGCCGGGCGGTGAGCAGTTCTTC.

This clone was recorded once. The J gene is TRBJ1-4, the V gene TRBV3-1 (or the pseudogene TRBV3-2); a possible D gene is TRBD1 (5 bases). In germline, CDR1 is LGHDT, CDR2 YNNKEL (reference sequence). V dropped 8 bases and J dropped 8 bases, with 15 bases sitting between them. The length of the CDR3 is 13 residues. CDR3 protein: CASGRSGGEKLFF. CDR3 nucleotides: TGTGCCAGCGGACGTTCCGGGGGAGAAAAACTGTTTTTT.

This chain joins TRBV19 and TRBJ2-1, with 8 bases lining up with TRBD1. Trimming took 7 bases from V and 4 from J; bases not matched to a gene: 9. CDR1 is LNHDA, CDR2 SQIVND, per germline (reference sequence). The CDR3 sequence is 15 residues long. CDR3 residues: CASTLDRGQYNEQFF. The CDR3 coding sequence is TGTGCCAGTACCCTCGACAGGGGACAATACAATGAGCAGTTCTTC. The full variable domain, with the rest looked up from reference TRBV19 and TRBJ2-1, is DGGITQSPKYLFRKEGQNVTLSCEQNLNHDAMYWYRQDPGQGLRLIYYSQIVNDFQKGDIAEGYSVSREKKESFPLTVTSAQKNPTAFYLCASTLDRGQYNEQFFGPGTRLTVL.

This chain joins TRBV5-1 and TRBJ2-2, with 7 bases matching TRBD1. This CDR3 spans 15 amino acids. Per germline, CDR1 SGHRS and CDR2 YFSETQ. J gave up 1 base and V 3 bases, and 3 bases lay outside the gene matches. For the CDR3, the DNA is TGCGCCAGCAGCTCGTACAGGGGGAACACCGGGGAGCTGTTTTTT. The encoded protein is CASSSYRGNTGELFF.

This clone occurred once. The gene calls are TRBV6-2 or TRBV6-3 and TRBJ2-7, with 12 bases lining up with TRBD2. The CDR3 has 16 amino acids. Germline lookup yields CDR1 MNHEY and CDR2 SVGEGT. V was pared by 4 bases and J by 2 bases, with 6 bases of the junction left unmatched. CDR3 sequence: CASSSLAGGLPYEQYF. The CDR3 DNA follows: TGTGCCAGCAGTTCCCTAGCGGGAGGGCTTCCCTACGAGCAGTACTTC.

The chain employs TRBV6-5 and TRBJ2-2; 10 nucleotides align to TRBD1. Unmatched junction bases numbered 4, after V lost 5 bases and J lost 4 bases. This CDR3 contains 15 residues. Germline V lookup: CDR1 MNHEY, CDR2 SVGAGI. The CDR3, as DNA: TGTGCCAGCAGTCGTGGGACAGGGGCCACCGGGGAGCTGTTTTTT. Its translation: CASSRGTGATGELFF.

The CDR3 DNA follows: TGTGCTAGTGGTTTGGAGACGGGTCCCTACGAGCAGTACTTC. Its protein product is CASGLETGPYEQYF. V is TRBV12-5 and J is TRBJ2-7, with unresolved D. The V end was cut by 1 base, the J end by 2 bases, with 9 bases between. The CDR3 has 14 amino acids. Germline values: CDR1 LGHNT, CDR2 FRNRAP. The entire variable domain, with the rest obtained from reference TRBV12-5 and TRBJ2-7, is as follows: DARVTQTPRHKVTEMGQEVTMRCQPILGHNTVFWYRQTMMQGLELLAYFRNRAPLDDSGMPKDRFSAEMPDATLATLKIQPSEPRDSAVYFCASGLETGPYEQYFGPGTRLTVT.

V is TRBV18 and J is TRBJ1-4, with D possibly matching TRBD1 (5 bases). Germline V lookup: CDR1 KGHSH, CDR2 LQKENI. V was cut by 3 bases and J by 7 bases, with 12 bases left in between. This CDR3 has 14 residues. The CDR3: CASSPQTGGEKLFF. As DNA, the CDR3 is TGTGCCAGCTCACCCCAAACAGGCGGTGAAAAACTGTTTTTT.

The rearrangement uses TRBV25-1 and TRBJ1-1; D uncertain. The germline CDR1 and CDR2 sequences are MGHDK and SYGVNS. V shed 4 bases and J shed 11 bases, with 17 bases lying between them. The CDR3 is 13 amino acids. The CDR3 loop is CASSVYPSEAAFF. CDR3 bases: TGTGCCAGCAGTGTATACCCATCCGAAGCGGCTTTCTTT.

On this clone: This specimen includes other DNA sequences encoding the same CDR3. CDR3 in DNA: TGCGCCAGCAGCTTAGCCAGCGGGAGTGTTAATGAGCAGTTCTTC. Amino acid sequence: CASSLASGSVNEQFF. V usage is TRBV5-1 and J usage is TRBJ2-1; TRBD2 aligns across 8 bases. The CDR3 has 15 residues. V lost 2 bases and J lost 7; bases outside the gene matches: 8. CDR1 is SGHRS and CDR2 is YFSETQ in the germline V gene.

This chain links TRBV29-1 with TRBJ2-1; the match to TRBD2 covers 9 bases. J lost 0 bases, V lost 3 bases, and 6 bases had no gene match. The CDR3 is made up of 16 amino acids. Germline lookup yields CDR1 SQVTM and CDR2 ANQGSEA. This chain's CDR3 is CSVDGSSGTSYNEQFF. The DNA for the CDR3 is TGCAGCGTTGATGGATCTAGCGGGACCTCCTACAATGAGCAGTTCTTC.

The V call is TRBV10-3, the J call TRBJ1-2; 9 bases fit TRBD1. This CDR3 contains 15 residues. Germline V CDR1 and CDR2: ENHRY, SYGVKD. The J segment lost 4 bases and the V segment lost 1 base, leaving 4 bases of the junction unmatched. For the CDR3, the DNA is TGTGCCATCAGTGAGTGGGGACAGGGTACCTATGGCTACACCTTC. Protein: CAISEWGQGTYGYTF.

V gene TRBV11-3 combines with J gene TRBJ1-1; TRBD1 is a possible D gene (6 bases). V was pared by 1 base and J by 4 bases, with 13 bases between. Germline CDR1 and CDR2: SGHNT and YENEEA. The CDR3 is made up of 15 amino acids. In DNA form, the CDR3 reads TGTGCCAGCAGCTTAGTACAGGGAAGCGGCACTGAAGCTTTCTTT. Protein: CASSLVQGSGTEAFF.

This clone showed up just once. The chain recombines TRBV4-1 with TRBJ2-5, with 9 bases fitting TRBD1. The CDR3 is made up of 15 amino acids. CDR1 MGHRA and CDR2 YSYEKL come from the germline V gene. V lost 4 bases to trimming and J lost 4 bases; unmatched junction nucleotides: 7. The chain's CDR3 is CASSLKTDRGETQYF. As DNA, the CDR3 is TGCGCCAGCAGCCTAAAAACGGACAGGGGAGAGACCCAGTACTTC.

The chain joins TRBV3-1 (or the pseudogene TRBV3-2) to TRBJ2-2, with no clear D. The CDR3 totals 15 residues. Trimming pared 1 base from V and 4 bases from J, leaving 10 bases between. Germline values: CDR1 LGHDT, CDR2 YNNKEL (reference sequence). Written as DNA, the CDR3 is TGTGCCAGCAGCCAAGTTAGTAGATTCACCGGGGAGCTGTTTTTT. The encoded protein is CASSQVSRFTGELFF.

CDR3 protein: CASSLGLGLYF. The CDR3 DNA reads as TGTGCCAGCAGCTTGGGACTAGGATTGTACTTC. V is TRBV7-9 and J is TRBJ2-7; 8 bases agree with TRBD2. V gave up 3 bases and J gave up 12 bases; unmatched junction bases: 4. The CDR3 extends over 11 amino acids. The germline gives CDR1 SEHNR, CDR2 FQNEAQ (reference sequence).

The count of this clone is one. This sequence joins TRBV7-6 and TRBJ1-6, with 8 nucleotides matching TRBD1. Germline values: CDR1 SGHVS, CDR2 FNYEAQ. The CDR3 is 14 amino acids. J was trimmed by 5 bases and V by 6 bases; bases with no gene match: 3. In DNA form, the CDR3 reads TGTGCCAGCAGAGGGACAGGTGATAATTCACCCCTCCACTTT. Its translation is CASRGTGDNSPLHF.

The V and J genes are TRBV7-9 and TRBJ1-1; TRBD1 might be the D (6 bases). Per germline, CDR1 SEHNR and CDR2 FQNEAQ (reference sequence). V was shortened by 5 bases and J by 6 bases, with 13 bases between the two germline ends. This CDR3 has 13 residues. In DNA form, the CDR3 reads TGTGCCAGCAGCGCCAGACAGGTACCTGAAGCTTTCTTT. Its protein product is CASSARQVPEAFF. Variable domain in full (rest from reference TRBV7-9 and TRBJ1-1): DTGVSQNPRHKITKRGQNVTFRCDPISEHNRLYWYRQTLGQGPEFLTYFQNEAQLEKSRLLSDRFSAERPKGSFSTLEIQRTEQGDSAMYLCASSARQVPEAFFGQGTRLTVV.

This chain connects TRBV11-2 to TRBJ1-2, with 11 bases identical to TRBD1. After removal of 5 bases from V and 4 bases from J, the junction contained 6 bases not matched to a gene. This CDR3 comprises 15 residues. The germline V gene encodes CDR1 SGHAT and CDR2 FQNNGV. The CDR3 reads CASSQDRGRTYGYTF. The CDR3 bases are TGTGCCAGCAGCCAGGACAGGGGGCGCACCTATGGCTACACCTTC.